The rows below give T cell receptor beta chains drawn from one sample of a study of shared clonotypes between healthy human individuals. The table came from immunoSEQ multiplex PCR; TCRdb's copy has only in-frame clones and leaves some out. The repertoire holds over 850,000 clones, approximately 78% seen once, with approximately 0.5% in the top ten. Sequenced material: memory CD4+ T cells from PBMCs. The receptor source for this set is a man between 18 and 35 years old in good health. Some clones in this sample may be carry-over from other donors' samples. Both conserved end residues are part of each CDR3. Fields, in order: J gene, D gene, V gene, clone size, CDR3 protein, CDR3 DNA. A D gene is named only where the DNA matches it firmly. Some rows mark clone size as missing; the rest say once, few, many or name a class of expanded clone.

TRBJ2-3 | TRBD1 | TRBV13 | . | CASSIERGQSTDTQYF | TGTGCCAGCAGTATTGAAAGGGGGCAGAGCACAGATACGCAGTATTTT
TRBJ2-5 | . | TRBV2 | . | CASSEASAQETQYF | TGTGCCAGCAGTGAGGCTAGCGCGCAAGAGACCCAGTACTTC
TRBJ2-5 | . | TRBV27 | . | CASIGAGRETQYF | TGTGCCAGCATTGGGGCGGGACGGGAGACCCAGTACTTC
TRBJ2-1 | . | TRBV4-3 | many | CASTNRGLEREALEFF | TGCGCCAGCACCAACAGGGGGCTGGAGCGGGAGGCCTTGGAGTTCTTC
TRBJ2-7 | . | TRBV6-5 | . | CASSYLARAYEQYF | TGTGCCAGCAGTTACTTGGCCAGGGCGTACGAGCAGTACTTC
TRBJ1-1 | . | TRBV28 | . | CASRPLGGNPEAFF | TGTGCCAGCAGGCCCCTGGGGGGTAACCCTGAAGCTTTCTTT
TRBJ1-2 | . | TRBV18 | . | CASSPGRDRANYGYTF | TGTGCCAGCTCACCGGGCAGGGATCGGGCTAACTATGGCTACACCTTC
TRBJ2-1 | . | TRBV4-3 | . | CASSQGYNRVGNEQFF | TGCGCCAGCAGCCAAGGGTACAACAGGGTGGGAAATGAGCAGTTCTTC
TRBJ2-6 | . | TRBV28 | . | CASSPQGPLTTGANVLTF | TGTGCCAGCAGCCCGCAGGGACCCTTGACGACTGGGGCCAACGTCCTGACTTTC
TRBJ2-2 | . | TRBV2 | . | CASSNTGELFF | TGTGCCAGCAGCAACACCGGGGAGCTGTTTTTT
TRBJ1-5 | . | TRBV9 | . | CASSVDGSNQPQHF | TGTGCCAGCAGCGTAGATGGAAGCAATCAGCCCCAGCATTTT
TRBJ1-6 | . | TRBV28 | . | CASRFRVEGPNSPLHF | TGTGCCAGCAGATTTCGAGTTGAGGGGCCCAATTCACCCCTCCACTTT